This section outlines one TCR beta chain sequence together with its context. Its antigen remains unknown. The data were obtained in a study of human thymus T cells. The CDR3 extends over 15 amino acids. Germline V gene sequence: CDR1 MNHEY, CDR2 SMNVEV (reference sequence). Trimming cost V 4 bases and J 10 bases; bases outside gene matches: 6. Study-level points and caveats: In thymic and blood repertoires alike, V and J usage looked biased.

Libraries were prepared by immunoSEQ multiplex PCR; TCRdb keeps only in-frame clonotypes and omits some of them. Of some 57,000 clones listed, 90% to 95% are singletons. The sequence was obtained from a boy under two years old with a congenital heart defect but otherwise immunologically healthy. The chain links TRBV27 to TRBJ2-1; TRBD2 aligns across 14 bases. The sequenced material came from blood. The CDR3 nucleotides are TGTGCCAGCAGTTCGGGACTAGCGGGAGTGGGGGAGCAGTTCTTC. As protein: CASSSGLAGVGEQFF.